This T cell receptor beta chain was retrieved from a study of PD-L1 blockade in urothelial cancer. About the study: Male sex and bladder-origin urothelial cancer characterized about 90% of the roughly 30 patients. Samples came from 3 weeks, at the second dose, and 6 weeks into treatment. Per blood sample, T cells had a median of roughly 150,000. Study-level results: Durable-benefit patients had greater expansion of tumor-associated blood clones at 3 weeks.

Of note for this clone: Its antigen is currently unknown.

The time point denotes: pretreatment peripheral blood. Clones were sequenced by immunoSEQ multiplex PCR, and TCRdb holds only the in-frame ones, with some missing. The sample includes approximately 90,000 clones, 84% seen only once; the top ten take around 1.9%. The sequencing used PBMCs, collected around atezolizumab (anti-PD-L1) treatment. The TCR sequence derives from a man aged 55 to 70 with urothelial cancer.

The CDR3 DNA follows: TGTGCCAGCAGCCTAATTCGACAGGGGAACCACGAGCAGTACTTC. It is translated as CASSLIRQGNHEQYF. The chain recombines TRBV7-9 with TRBJ2-7, with TRBD1 matching over 8 bases. The CDR3 runs 15 residues. Trimming removed 5 bases from V and 5 bases from J; junction bases left unmatched: 11. CDR1 and CDR2 (germline): SEHNR, FQNEAQ (reference sequence).